These T cell receptor beta chains were read from a single sample in a study of blood T cell repertoires in COVID-19. TCRdb's table, derived via immunoSEQ multiplex PCR, lists solely in-frame clones and lacks some. The sample has about 140,000 clones, 80% to 90% seen once; the top ten hold 3.5% to 4.5%. The sample comprised peripheral blood. The receptors come from a woman aged 40-49 years with acute or convalescent COVID-19. The CDR3 runs from the conserved cysteine through the conserved F or W. A D gene is named only where the DNA matches it firmly. Size values are once, few and many counts, or a class for expanded clones, and some rows have none.

j_gene,v_gene,abundance,d_gene,CDR3nt,CDR3aa
TRBJ2-3,TRBV6-2/TRBV6-3,few,TRBD2,TGTGCCAGCAGTCCCGGGGGGGCCGACACAGATACGCAGTATTTT,CASSPGGADTDTQYF
TRBJ2-2,TRBV7-2,NA,TRBD2,TGTGCCAGCAGCTTAAATTTAGCGGGGCTCACCGGGGAGCTGTTTTTT,CASSLNLAGLTGELFF
TRBJ1-2,TRBV30,NA,NA,TGTGCCCACAGTCCGACTAACTATGGCTACACCTTC,CAHSPTNYGYTF
TRBJ2-1,TRBV30,NA,TRBD2,TGTGCCTGGAGAATTAGCGGGAGGGCCCCTGAGCAGTTCTTC,CAWRISGRAPEQFF
TRBJ2-1,TRBV19,NA,NA,TGTGCCAGTAGTAGCCCACTCAGGTACCTGAACAATGAGCAGTTCTTC,CASSSPLRYLNNEQFF
TRBJ2-1,TRBV7-2,once,TRBD2,TGTGCCAGCAGCTCCCTAGCGGGAGTAACCAATGAGCAGTTCTTC,CASSSLAGVTNEQFF
TRBJ2-7,TRBV10-3,NA,NA,TGTGCCATCAGTGGAGAGAGTGGACAAGACTCCTACGAGCAGTACTTC,CAISGESGQDSYEQYF
TRBJ1-4,TRBV6-2/TRBV6-3,NA,NA,TGTGCCAGCAGTGGACCGGGACACCTTAATGAAAAACTGTTTTTT,CASSGPGHLNEKLFF
TRBJ2-2,TRBV3-1/TRBV3-2,NA,TRBD1,TGTGCCAACCAGACAGGGGGCACCGGGGAGCTGTTTTTT,CANQTGGTGELFF
TRBJ2-2,TRBV7-3,NA,NA,TGTGCCAGCAGCTTTATTGGGGGGGCGGGACCCCTCCGGGAGCTGTTTTTT,CASSFIGGAGPLRELFF
TRBJ1-2,TRBV20-1,NA,TRBD1,TGCAGTGCTAGTCAAAACAGGGGGCACACCTTC,CSASQNRGHTF